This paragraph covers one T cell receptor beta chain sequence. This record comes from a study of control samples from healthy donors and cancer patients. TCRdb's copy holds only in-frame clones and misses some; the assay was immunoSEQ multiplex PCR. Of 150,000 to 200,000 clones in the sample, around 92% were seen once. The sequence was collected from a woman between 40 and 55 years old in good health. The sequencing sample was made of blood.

The CDR3 DNA reads as TGTGCCAGCAGCTTGCCGGGACAGAGCACAGATACGCAGTATTTT. This translates into CASSLPGQSTDTQYF. The J gene is TRBJ2-3, the V gene TRBV7-6, with 7 bases matching TRBD1. The CDR3 contains 15 residues. Germline V gene lookup returns CDR1 SGHVS and CDR2 FNYEAQ. The V gene end was trimmed by 3 bases and the J gene end by 0 bases; junction bases not matched to a gene: 3.